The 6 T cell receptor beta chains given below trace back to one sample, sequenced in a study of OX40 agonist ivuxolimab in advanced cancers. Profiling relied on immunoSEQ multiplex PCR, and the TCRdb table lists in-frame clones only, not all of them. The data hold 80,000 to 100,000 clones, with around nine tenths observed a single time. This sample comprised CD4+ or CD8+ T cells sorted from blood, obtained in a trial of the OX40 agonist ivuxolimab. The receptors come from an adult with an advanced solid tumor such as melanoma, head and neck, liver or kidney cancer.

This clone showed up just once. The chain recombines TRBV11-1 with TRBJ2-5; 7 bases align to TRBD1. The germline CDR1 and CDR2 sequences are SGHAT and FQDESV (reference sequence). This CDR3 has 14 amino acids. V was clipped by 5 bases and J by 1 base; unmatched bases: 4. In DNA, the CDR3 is TGTGCCAGCAGCCGCGACAGGGCCCAAGAGACCCAGTACTTC. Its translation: CASSRDRAQETQYF.

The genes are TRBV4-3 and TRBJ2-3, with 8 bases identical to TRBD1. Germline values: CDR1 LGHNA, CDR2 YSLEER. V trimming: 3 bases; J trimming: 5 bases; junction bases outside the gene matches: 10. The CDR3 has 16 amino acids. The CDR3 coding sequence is TGCGCCAGCAGCCAGTCCGGACAGGGCGTTCAAGATACGCAGTATTTT. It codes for CASSQSGQGVQDTQYF.

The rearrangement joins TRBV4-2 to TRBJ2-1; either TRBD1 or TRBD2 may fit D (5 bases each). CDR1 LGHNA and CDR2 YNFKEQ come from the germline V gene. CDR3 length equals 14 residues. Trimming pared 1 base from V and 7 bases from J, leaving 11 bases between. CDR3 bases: TGTGCCAGCAGCCAAGCGGGACCGGGGAATGAGCAGTTCTTC. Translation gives CASSQAGPGNEQFF.

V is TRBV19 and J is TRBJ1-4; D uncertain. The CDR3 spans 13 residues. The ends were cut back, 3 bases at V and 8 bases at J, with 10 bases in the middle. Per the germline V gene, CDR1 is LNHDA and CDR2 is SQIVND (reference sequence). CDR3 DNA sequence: TGTGCCAGTAGTATCCTACGTGGGGAAAAACTGTTTTTT. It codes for CASSILRGEKLFF. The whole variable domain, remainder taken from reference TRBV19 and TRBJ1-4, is DGGITQSPKYLFRKEGQNVTLSCEQNLNHDAMYWYRQDPGQGLRLIYYSQIVNDFQKGDIAEGYSVSREKKESFPLTVTSAQKNPTAFYLCASSILRGEKLFFGSGTQLSVL.

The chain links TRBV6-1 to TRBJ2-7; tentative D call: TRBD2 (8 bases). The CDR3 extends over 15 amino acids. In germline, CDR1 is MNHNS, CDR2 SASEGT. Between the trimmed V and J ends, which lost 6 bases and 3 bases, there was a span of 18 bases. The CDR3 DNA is TGTGCCAGCAGACCGGGGGGGGACAGCAACTACGAGCAGTACTTC. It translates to CASRPGGDSNYEQYF.

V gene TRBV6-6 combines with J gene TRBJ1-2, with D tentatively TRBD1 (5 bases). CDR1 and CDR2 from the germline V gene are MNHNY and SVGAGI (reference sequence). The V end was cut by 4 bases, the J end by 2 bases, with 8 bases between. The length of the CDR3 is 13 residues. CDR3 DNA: TGTGCCAGCAGTTTAGACAGCAACTATGGCTACACCTTC. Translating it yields CASSLDSNYGYTF.